A selection of T cell receptor beta chains follows, all from one sample in a study of blood T cells in healthy people across ages. TCRdb redid the calling of the 5' RACE reads with MiXCR, one entry per CDR3 protein. The sample has hundreds of thousands of distinct CDR3 sequences, under 65% seen once. Specimen: blood. The source of these receptors is a woman aged 80 or over in good health. Each CDR3 is given with its conserved first and last residue. The order of the fields is J gene, clone size, CDR3 length, V gene, D gene, CDR3 DNA, CDR3 protein. D genes are given only for firm matches. Size values are once, few and many counts, or a class for expanded clones, and some rows have none.

TRBJ2-5 | . | 19 | TRBV7-9 | . | TGTGCCTGCTTCCCTACGACAGGGATCGGGACTAGTCAAGACAATGAGCAGTACTTC | CACFPTTGIGTSQDNEQYF
TRBJ2-1 | many | 12 | TRBV7-2 | . | TGTGCCAGCAGCCCCGGCCTACATGAGCAGTTCTTC | CASSPGLHEQFF
TRBJ2-1 | . | 16 | TRBV3-1 | TRBD2 | TGTGCCAGCAGCCAAGCATGGGCGGGAGGACTCAATGAGCAGTTCTTC | CASSQAWAGGLNEQFF
TRBJ2-1 | few | 14 | TRBV6-5 | . | TGTGCCAGCCAGCGGGCGAGCTCCTACAATGAGCAGTTCTTC | CASQRASSYNEQFF
TRBJ1-2 | . | 15 | TRBV7-8 | . | TGTGCCAGCAGCTTAATAGGGGGGGCGGACTATGGCTACACCTTC | CASSLIGGADYGYTF
TRBJ2-1 | few | 15 | TRBV12-3/TRBV12-4 | TRBD2 | TGTGCCAGCAGTCCCTCCGCGGGAGGAGACAATGAGCAGTTCTTC | CASSPSAGGDNEQFF
TRBJ2-6 | many | 13 | TRBV20-1 | . | TGCAGTGCTCGTCCCACTGGGGCCAACGTCCTGACTTTC | CSARPTGANVLTF
TRBJ2-5 | . | 13 | TRBV20-1 | . | TGCAGTGCTAGCAGAGCGGCCGGGGGGACCCAGTACTTC | CSASRAAGGTQYF
TRBJ1-2 | . | 14 | TRBV7-2 | . | TGTGCCAGCAGCTTAGGGCCAGGGGTAGGTGGCTACACCTTC | CASSLGPGVGGYTF
TRBJ2-1 | . | 15 | TRBV29-1 | . | TGCAGCGTTGAAACCGGGACACACTCCTACAATGAGCAGTTCTTC | CSVETGTHSYNEQFF
TRBJ1-6 | . | 15 | TRBV5-1 | . | TGCGCCAGCAGGCCCGCGGGGACCGATAATTCACCCCTCCACTTT | CASRPAGTDNSPLHF
TRBJ2-1 | . | 14 | TRBV12-5 | . | TGTGCTAGTGGTTTGGGACGGAACTACAATGAGCAGTTCTTC | CASGLGRNYNEQFF
TRBJ2-5 | . | 11 | TRBV5-8 | . | TGTACCAGCAACGTCGTGAGGGCCCAGTACTTC | CTSNVVRAQYF
TRBJ2-5 | few | 14 | TRBV11-2 | TRBD1 | TGTGCCAGCAGCTTAGAACAGGGGACGAAGACCCAGTACTTC | CASSLEQGTKTQYF
TRBJ2-7 | once | 16 | TRBV28 | . | TGTGCCAGCAGTGGCAGGGGGGGGACGAGCTCCTACGAGCAGTACTTC | CASSGRGGTSSYEQYF
TRBJ2-2 | once | 12 | TRBV24-1 | . | TGTGCCACCAGTGACTCGACCGGGGAGCTGTTTTTT | CATSDSTGELFF
TRBJ1-5 | . | 15 | TRBV9 | . | TGTGCCAGCGCGGAGACACCGTATAGCAATCAGCCCCAGCATTTT | CASAETPYSNQPQHF
TRBJ2-3 | . | 15 | TRBV20-1 | . | TGCAGTGCTAGACCCTTCGGGGTAGTCACAGATACGCAGTATTTT | CSARPFGVVTDTQYF
TRBJ2-1 | few | 15 | TRBV11-1 | . | TGTGCCAGCAGCCATCCTGGACCGCCGAACAATGAGCAGTTCTTC | CASSHPGPPNNEQFF
TRBJ1-5 | few | 18 | TRBV20-1 | . | TGCAGTGCTAGAGATCTTTGGAGGGGAACGTATGACAATCAGCCCCAGCATTTT | CSARDLWRGTYDNQPQHF
TRBJ2-3 | many | 12 | TRBV20-1 | . | TGCAGTGCAAAGACCGGGTCAGATACGCAGTATTTT | CSAKTGSDTQYF
TRBJ2-7 | . | 11 | TRBV29-1 | TRBD1 | TGCAGCATTGTTTCGACAGGGGAGCAGTACTTC | CSIVSTGEQYF
TRBJ1-4 | . | 14 | TRBV4-3 | . | TGCGCCAGCAGCCAAGAAACCCTATGGGAAAAACTGTTTTTT | CASSQETLWEKLFF
TRBJ2-2 | . | 12 | TRBV5-5 | . | TGTGCCAGCGGCCCGACTGGAGGGCCACTGTTTTTT | CASGPTGGPLFF
TRBJ2-3 | . | 15 | TRBV2 | . | TGTGCCAGCAGGAGTAACCGGGGGCGCACAGATACGCAGTATTTT | CASRSNRGRTDTQYF
TRBJ1-2 | . | 13 | TRBV12-3/TRBV12-4 | . | TGTGCCAGCAGGATGGGGGAAGCTTATGGCTACACCTTC | CASRMGEAYGYTF
TRBJ2-7 | once | 18 | TRBV28 | TRBD2 | TGTGCCAGCAGTCCCGACCGACTAGCGGGGGGCTCCTACAATGAGCAGTACTTC | CASSPDRLAGGSYNEQYF
TRBJ1-5 | few | 13 | TRBV7-9 | . | TGTGCCAGCAGCTTAGGCGGCTCTCAGCCCCAGCATTTT | CASSLGGSQPQHF
TRBJ2-3 | many | 13 | TRBV2 | . | TGTGCCAGCACTGGTGTGGTCACAGATACGCAGTATTTT | CASTGVVTDTQYF
TRBJ2-2 | . | 14 | TRBV2 | . | TGTGCCAGCAGTCCGACAACCTACACCGGGGAGCTGTTTTTT | CASSPTTYTGELFF
TRBJ2-5 | . | 16 | TRBV4-1 | . | TGCGCCAGCAGCCAAGGCCCACCCGTACCATCCTACGGGCAGTACTTC | CASSQGPPVPSYGQYF
TRBJ1-6 | . | 17 | TRBV4-1 | . | TGCGCCAGCAGCCAAGGTCTTCTCCGGGGCGGGGAGTCACCCCTCCACTTT | CASSQGLLRGGESPLHF
TRBJ2-5 | . | 12 | TRBV29-1 | . | TGCAGCGTTAACCGACAGCAAGAGACCCAGTACTTC | CSVNRQQETQYF